This TCR beta chain emerged from a study of T cell responses to AZD1222 COVID-19 vaccine listed by TCRdb under 2021. General notes on the study: AZD1222 recipients given second doses at about 4 weeks or at about 12 weeks were pooled, since spike-specific TCR depth and breadth were not found to differ between the two schedules. A total of 230 to 250 trial participants underwent TCR sequencing, of whom 207 had received two doses of AZD1222 and 26 had received two doses of the MenACWY control vaccine. Trial participants were enrolled by age into 18-55, 56-69 and 70-plus year subgroups, with roughly 160, 29 and 62 TCR-sequenced participants respectively. The study at large found these results: Reportedly, close to half of the unique spike-specific TCRs recognized epitopes lying outside the regions that are mutated in the B.1.351 and B.1.1.7 variants. Most participants were white British and females outnumbered males, and the authors suggested that clonal diversity may have been underestimated. Only five to seven AZD1222 recipients were SARS-CoV-2 seropositive at baseline, limiting conclusions about previously exposed vaccinees. The 56-69-year group was small, and its depth increase did not reach significance, likely because of low power. CD4 TCRs associated with the vaccine covered the entire spike protein, and the dominant responses were in regions 160-218 and 743-854. No day 14 peak-response samples were available, so repertoires were characterized only after the peak T cell response. A significant rise in spike-specific TCR breadth and depth was observed after two AZD1222 doses relative to day 0 and relative to MenACWY recipients.

The CDR3 regions of human TCRbeta chains were analyzed by immunosequencing. The study's own analysis went as follows. Repertoire TCRs were matched against a reference library of SARS-CoV-2-specific TCRs generated with the MIRA antigen-specificity platform. Breadth was defined as the fraction of unique TCRs that were SARS-CoV-2-associated. Depth was defined as the fraction of total T cells that were SARS-CoV-2-associated. Using the MIRA data, every spike-specific TCR was mapped to the spike region that the TCR reacted to and assigned to either a CD4 or a CD8 class. Log10-transformed breadth and depth values were compared by one-way ANOVA with Sidak's multiple comparisons tests. The table comes from immuneACCESS by way of TCRdb, which keeps in-frame sequences with V and J called. Part of the clones is missing from these tables; in studies checked, under half for an unresolved V gene and the rest for unknown reasons. V, J and clone size reflect that table, while D and trimming were determined from the DNA. The sample table records under 200,000 clones; 91% of these occur just once. The ten largest clones take up 1.5% to 2% of the sample.

V is pared back by 5 bases and J by 2 bases, with 10 bases lying between the germline termini. From the germline V gene, CDR1 is SGDLS and CDR2 is YYNGEE. Reading from cysteine to phenylalanine, the CDR3 counts 13 amino acids. The CDR3 DNA has 39 bases and is translated from base 1. This clone was seen only once. Its antigen remains undetermined. No base qualities exist here, and no much larger clone lies one base off it. In light of the paper, this sample's time point label describes: baseline before first vaccination. Samples from vaccinated people were obtained from the UK trials COV001 and COV002, which included a single-blind randomized controlled phase 2/3 trial of AZD1222 (ChAdOx1 nCoV-19) in healthy adults. For TCRbeta chain sequencing, PBMC samples from trial participants were taken at day 0 and at day 28 after the second dose.

This clonotype was sampled from an adult in good health. Sequencing used peripheral blood, obtained on day 0 of AZD1222 vaccination. This chain is built from TRBV9 and TRBJ1-2; D gene: possibly TRBD1, on 6 matching bases. The DNA sequence reads TGTGCCAGCAGTGCCACAGGGAACTATGGCTACACCTTC. Translated, this gives CASSATGNYGYTF.